Reported below is one TCR beta chain. The entry originates in a study of blood T cell repertoires in COVID-19. At the level of the study: Material from acute and convalescent COVID-19 was sourced from the United States, Italy and Spain. The cDNA or gDNA used as material had been derived from T cells, B-cell-depleted T cells, or PBMCs.

Per the study methods: The assay estimated nucleated cells by amplifying reference gene primers. Using immunoSEQ multiplex PCR, the repertoire was profiled, and TCRdb retains in-frame clones only, with some absent. From that table come the V and J calls and clone size; the DNA was used to work out D and trimming. The top ten clones hold about 3.8% of a sample with about 120,000 clones, 75% to 85% of them seen once. The CDR3 is made up of 13 amino acids. Trimming shortened V by 3 bases and J by 5 bases, and 9 bases separated the two germline ends. Germline V lookup: CDR1 MNHEY, CDR2 SMNVEV (reference sequence).

The receptor's source is a woman between 50 and 59 years old with acute or convalescent COVID-19. The chain uses TRBV27 and TRBJ2-3; possibly TRBD2 for D (5 bases). Material: peripheral blood. The CDR3 bases are TGTGCCAGCAGTTTTCTAGCAGGAGATACGCAGTATTTT. This gives the protein CASSFLAGDTQYF.